These 10 T cell receptor beta chains were sequenced from one sample in a study of blood T cell repertoires in COVID-19. Produced via immunoSEQ multiplex PCR; TCRdb's table is partial and in-frame only. The sample shows about 120,000 clones, over 75% of them seen only once. The sequencing input was peripheral blood. These receptors originate from a man older than 75 with acute or convalescent COVID-19.

The rearrangement joins TRBV6-5 to TRBJ2-1, with 7 positions matching TRBD1. Germline lookup yields CDR1 MNHEY and CDR2 SVGAGI. The CDR3 loop spans 14 amino acids. The V segment lost 5 bases and the J segment 7 bases; nucleotides outside the gene matches: 8. The CDR3, as DNA: TGTGCCAGCAGTACCTCAGACAGGGAGAATGAGCAGTTCTTC. Translated, it gives CASSTSDRENEQFF.

The chain uses TRBV6-2 or TRBV6-3 and TRBJ2-3, with D possibly matching TRBD2 (7 bases). The CDR3 has 15 amino acids. CDR1 MNHEY and CDR2 SVGEGT come from the germline V gene. With 5 bases removed from V and 1 base from J, the gap between germline ends came to 13 bases. The CDR3 nucleotides are TGTGCCAGCAGTCCCGCGGGGGCCCGCACAGATACGCAGTATTTT. Translating gives CASSPAGARTDTQYF.

The V gene is TRBV11-3, the J gene TRBJ2-1, with 10 bases matching TRBD2. Unmatched junction bases numbered 4, after V lost 5 bases and J lost 0 bases. Germline lookup yields CDR1 SGHNT and CDR2 YENEEA. CDR3 size: 16 residues. The CDR3 DNA is TGTGCCAGCAGCCTAGCGGGAGATAACTCCTACAATGAGCAGTTCTTC. Amino acids: CASSLAGDNSYNEQFF.

The chain has TRBV29-1 and TRBJ1-1, with 9 bases fitting TRBD1. The CDR3 covers 18 residues. Germline loops: CDR1 SQVTM, CDR2 ANQGSEA. V dropped 0 bases and J dropped 1; count of bases not matched to a gene: 12. The CDR3 reads CSVEDLMNRGRGNTEAFF. CDR3 coding DNA: TGCAGCGTTGAAGATCTGATGAACAGGGGGCGTGGGAACACTGAAGCTTTCTTT.

The rearrangement uses TRBV5-4 and TRBJ1-2, with D hard to call. Trimming removed 0 bases from V and 8 bases from J, with 8 bases in between. The CDR3 totals 12 residues. Germline V CDR1 and CDR2: SGHNT, YYREEE (reference sequence). The CDR3 DNA reads TGTGCCAGCAGCTTGGTTAGGGAGGGCTACACCTTC. Residues: CASSLVREGYTF.

This chain uses TRBV20-1 with TRBJ2-4; D is perhaps TRBD2 (5 bases). This CDR3 is 11 amino acids long. Germline V gene data show CDR1 as DFQATT and CDR2 as SNEGSKA (reference sequence). Trimming removed 5 bases from V and 12 bases from J, with 14 bases in between. The CDR3 nucleotides are TGCAGTGCTCCGGGGAAGGGCCATCAGTACTTC. Translating gives CSAPGKGHQYF.

Of note for this clone: This sample includes further DNA sequences coding for the same CDR3. J is TRBJ2-3 and V is TRBV5-4; maybe TRBD1 (6 bases). Trimming removed 0 bases from V and 1 base from J, with 9 bases in between. Germline V gene sequence: CDR1 SGHNT, CDR2 YYREEE (reference sequence). CDR3 size: 15 residues. CDR3 coding DNA: TGTGCCAGCAGCTTGGCGGCAGGGGGCACAGATACGCAGTATTTT. Protein: CASSLAAGGTDTQYF.

The chain links TRBV11-2 to TRBJ2-6, with a possible D match to TRBD1 (6 bases). V was clipped by 3 bases and J by 0 bases, with 12 bases between them. Germline-derived CDR1 and CDR2 are SGHAT and FQNNGV. This CDR3 contains 17 residues. Written as DNA, the CDR3 is TGTGCCAGCAGCTTGACAGGTCTTAGCTCTGGGGCCAACGTCCTGACTTTC. Translation gives CASSLTGLSSGANVLTF.

The V gene is TRBV7-2, the J gene TRBJ1-4, with D hard to call. The V end was cut by 1 base, the J end by 2 bases, with 17 bases between. CDR1 and CDR2 (germline): SGHTA, FQGNSA. This CDR3 contains 18 residues. The CDR3 sequence: CASSLGWETLTTNEKLFF. The CDR3 DNA reads as TGTGCCAGCAGCTTAGGGTGGGAGACACTCACGACTAATGAAAAACTGTTTTTT.

The chain employs TRBV3-1 (or the pseudogene TRBV3-2) and TRBJ2-7, with TRBD2 as a possible D gene (6 bases). The CDR3 runs to 14 residues. Between the trimmed V and J ends, which lost 0 bases and 5 bases, there was a span of 11 bases. The germline V gene has CDR1 LGHDT and CDR2 YNNKEL (reference sequence). The DNA of the CDR3 is TGTGCCAGCAGCCAAGAGGCACTAGCCCACGAGCAGTACTTC. Its translation is CASSQEALAHEQYF.